This T cell receptor beta chain was obtained from a study of cytomegalovirus exposure and HLA in healthy donors. Germline-derived CDR1 and CDR2 are MNHNY and SVGAGI (reference sequence). Trimming removed 0 bases from V and 1 base from J, with 12 bases in between. This CDR3 contains 16 residues. The roughly 120-subject validation cohort, separate from the roughly 670-subject first cohort, included the donors. Profiled with immunoSEQ multiplex PCR; TCRdb holds only in-frame clones, not every one. This sample has some 120,000 clones, with 89% found just once. The chain combines TRBV6-6 with TRBJ1-2, with D possibly being TRBD1 (6 bases). The sequencing input was PBMCs. The clonotype was recovered from a woman aged 18-35 years in good health and CMV-seronegative. The CDR3 nucleotides are TGTGCCAGCAGTTACTCGAGTAAAGGGGGTAACTATGGCTACACCTTC. Protein: CASSYSSKGGNYGYTF.